This is a list of T cell receptor beta chains from one sample in a study of T cell responses to AZD1222 COVID-19 vaccine. The protocol was immunoSEQ multiplex PCR, while the TCRdb copy is restricted to in-frame clones and leaves out a portion. Among roughly 130,000 clones, roughly 92% were seen once, and the ten largest hold 1.5% to 2%. The sample in question was peripheral blood, obtained on day 0 of AZD1222 vaccination. The receptors derive from an adult in good health. The CDR3 runs from the conserved cysteine through the conserved F or W. A D gene is named only where the DNA matches it firmly. The size of a clone is reported for some rows only, either as once, few or many, or as a class for expanded clones.

size: .
V: TRBV28
length: 12
J: TRBJ2-1
D: TRBD1
DNA: TGTGCCAGCAACCCCAGGGGGAATGAGCAGTTCTTC
CDR3: CASNPRGNEQFF

size: .
V: TRBV19
length: 16
J: TRBJ2-3
D: TRBD2
DNA: TGTGCCAGTACCAACATTGGGAGCGGGAGCGCAGATACGCAGTATTTT
CDR3: CASTNIGSGSADTQYF

size: .
V: TRBV5-1
length: 15
J: TRBJ1-5
D: .
DNA: TGCGCCAGCAGCTGGGGAGGGGGAAGCAATCAGCCCCAGCATTTT
CDR3: CASSWGGGSNQPQHF

size: .
V: TRBV11-1
length: 15
J: TRBJ1-2
D: TRBD1
DNA: TGTGCCAGCAGCCGGGACAGCTTCTCACGGTATGGCTACACCTTC
CDR3: CASSRDSFSRYGYTF

size: .
V: TRBV30
length: 13
J: TRBJ2-2
D: .
DNA: TGTGCCTGGAGTGTACAGGGATCCGGGGAGCTGTTTTTT
CDR3: CAWSVQGSGELFF

size: .
V: TRBV27
length: 15
J: TRBJ2-4
D: .
DNA: TGTGCCAGCAGCCCTTTGGGCTTAGCCAAAAACATTCAGTACTTC
CDR3: CASSPLGLAKNIQYF

size: .
V: TRBV5-1
length: 15
J: TRBJ1-2
D: .
DNA: TGCGCCAGCAGCTCCCGGGCAGGGGATAACTATGGCTACACCTTC
CDR3: CASSSRAGDNYGYTF

size: .
V: TRBV6-1
length: 14
J: TRBJ2-7
D: .
DNA: TGTGCCAGCAGTGAGGCAGGGACCTCCTACGAGCAGTACTTC
CDR3: CASSEAGTSYEQYF

size: .
V: TRBV12-5
length: 13
J: TRBJ2-1
D: TRBD2
DNA: TGTGCTAGCGCTAGCGGAAACTACAATGAGCAGTTCTTC
CDR3: CASASGNYNEQFF

size: .
V: TRBV7-7
length: 13
J: TRBJ2-5
D: .
DNA: TGTGCTAGCAGCTTATTAGGGGCGGAGACCCAGTACTTC
CDR3: CASSLLGAETQYF

size: .
V: TRBV2
length: 13
J: TRBJ1-2
D: TRBD1
DNA: TGTGCCAGCAGGGACAGGGGCGGCTATGGCTACACCTTC
CDR3: CASRDRGGYGYTF

size: .
V: TRBV5-1
length: 12
J: TRBJ1-6
D: .
DNA: TGCGCCAGCAGCACGATTGATTCACCCCTCCACTTT
CDR3: CASSTIDSPLHF

size: once
V: TRBV21-1
length: 22
J: TRBJ2-2
D: .
DNA: TGTGCCAGCAGCAAAGAGGGGGGAACAATGGGGAGGTCGGACGCGAACACCGGGGAGCTGTTTTTT
CDR3: CASSKEGGTMGRSDANTGELFF

size: .
V: TRBV6-5
length: 14
J: TRBJ2-5
D: .
DNA: TGTGCCAGCAGGACTGGGGGTAGCGTAGAGACCCAGTACTTC
CDR3: CASRTGGSVETQYF

size: .
V: TRBV5-1
length: 14
J: TRBJ1-6
D: TRBD1
DNA: TGCGCCAGCAGCCAGGGGGTACAAAATTCACCCCTCCACTTT
CDR3: CASSQGVQNSPLHF

size: .
V: TRBV9
length: 17
J: TRBJ1-1
D: TRBD1
DNA: TGTGCCAGCAGCGCAACCGGGACAGGTGGGGGGCGCACTGAAGCTTTCTTT
CDR3: CASSATGTGGGRTEAFF

size: .
V: TRBV12-5
length: 16
J: TRBJ2-3
D: .
DNA: TGTGCTAGTGGTTTGGGAGTGGACGGGAGCCGAGATACGCAGTATTTT
CDR3: CASGLGVDGSRDTQYF

size: .
V: TRBV9
length: 17
J: TRBJ2-3
D: TRBD2
DNA: TGTGCCAGCAGCGTAGTAGGGGGACTAGCCGGCCCAGATACGCAGTATTTT
CDR3: CASSVVGGLAGPDTQYF

size: .
V: TRBV7-3
length: 14
J: TRBJ2-3
D: .
DNA: TGTGCCAGCAGCCCCCTGGGGGATCCAGATACGCAGTATTTT
CDR3: CASSPLGDPDTQYF